These 12 T cell receptor beta chains share one sample of origin, sequenced in a study of shared clonotypes between healthy human individuals. The table came from immunoSEQ multiplex PCR; TCRdb's copy has only in-frame clones and leaves some out. The sample gives 980,000 or so clones, about three quarters of which show up once; approximately 1.5% is in the top ten. The source material was memory CD4+ T cells sorted from blood. Subset specified: CD45RA-negative fraction. These receptors were collected from a young man in good health.

Concerning this clone itself: Other DNA variants within this sample encode the same CDR3. The chain has TRBV15 and TRBJ2-3; unclear D gene. Trimming stripped 1 base from V and 5 bases from J, with 4 bases between. Germline CDR1 is LNHNV and CDR2 is YYDKDF (reference sequence). The CDR3 extends over 12 amino acids. CDR3 protein: CATSRGRDTQYF. The CDR3 coding sequence is TGTGCCACCAGCAGAGGCCGAGATACGCAGTATTTT.

The CDR3 protein is CAITVAGGFEQYF. The CDR3 nucleotides read TGTGCCATTACCGTAGCGGGGGGCTTCGAGCAGTACTTC. The chain links TRBV10-3 to TRBJ2-7; 10 bases agree with TRBD2. The CDR3 has 13 amino acids. Germline V gene lookup returns CDR1 ENHRY and CDR2 SYGVKD. V shed 9 bases and J 6 bases; nucleotides not matched to a gene: 8.

The chain uses TRBV4-3 and TRBJ1-6; D not certain. Germline V lookup: CDR1 LGHNA, CDR2 YSLEER. The CDR3 covers 17 residues. V lost 0 bases and J lost 2, with 11 bases in between. CDR3 loop: CASSQDPPGTYNSPLHF. Written as DNA, the CDR3 is TGCGCCAGCAGCCAAGATCCTCCCGGGACCTATAATTCACCCCTCCACTTT.

The chain is built from TRBV2 and TRBJ2-7; no clear D. Germline CDR1 and CDR2: SNHLY and FYNNEI. The CDR3 is made up of 11 amino acids. Trimming cost V 6 bases and J 7 bases, with 10 bases left between them. The CDR3 protein is CASSVSEEQYF. The CDR3 DNA reads TGTGCCAGCAGCGTTAGTGAAGAGCAGTACTTC.

This chain uses TRBV5-5 with TRBJ1-3; D remains unclear. The CDR3 has 15 residues. V lost 5 bases and J 1 base, leaving 13 bases between the germline ends. Germline CDR1 reads SGHKS; CDR2 reads YYEKEE (reference sequence). In DNA form, the CDR3 reads TGTGCCAGCAGGCCTGGCAGCAGTTCTGGAAACACCATATATTTT. Amino acids: CASRPGSSSGNTIYF.

Only a few counts were recorded for this clone. The chain employs TRBV4-1 and TRBJ2-7; 9 nucleotides match TRBD2. CDR3 length equals 15 residues. The junction had 5 bases not matched to a gene; V was cut back by 0 bases and J by 5 bases. The germline CDR1 and CDR2 sequences are MGHRA and YSYEKL. In DNA, the CDR3 is TGCGCCAGCAGCCAAGATGGCGGGAGGGACCACGAGCAGTACTTC. It codes for CASSQDGGRDHEQYF.

V gene TRBV5-1 combines with J gene TRBJ2-1; 9 bases fit TRBD2. Germline CDR1 SGHRS, CDR2 YFSETQ. The CDR3 runs 16 residues. V gave up 5 bases and J gave up 1 base; unmatched junction bases: 7. CDR3 loop: CASREREDLSYNEQFF. As DNA, the CDR3 is TGCGCCAGCAGGGAGCGGGAGGACCTTTCCTACAATGAGCAGTTCTTC.

This rearrangement joins TRBV11-3 to TRBJ2-3; 9 bases map to TRBD2. V was clipped by 2 bases and J by 8 bases; unmatched bases: 14. In germline, CDR1 is SGHNT, CDR2 YENEEA. The CDR3 runs 17 residues. This CDR3 reads CASSLTLAGGRSATQYF. The CDR3 nucleotides are TGTGCCAGCAGCTTAACCCTGGCGGGGGGGCGGTCTGCTACGCAGTATTTT.

This clone appeared a few times. The chain uses TRBV18 and TRBJ2-1; D is tentatively TRBD1 or TRBD2 (5 bases each). V lost 0 bases to trimming and J lost 3 bases, with 15 bases between them. This CDR3 has 17 residues. Per germline, CDR1 KGHSH and CDR2 LQKENI. As DNA, the CDR3 is TGTGCCAGCTCACCACCGAGGGGAGCGGACCACTACAATGAGCAGTTCTTC. Residues: CASSPPRGADHYNEQFF.

The rearrangement links TRBV11-1 to TRBJ1-6; TRBD1 is a possible D gene (6 bases). The CDR3 loop spans 13 amino acids. Germline V gene data show CDR1 as SGHAT and CDR2 as FQDESV (reference sequence). V shed 3 bases and J shed 14 bases, with 14 bases lying between them. CDR3 sequence: CASSFEGGSALHF. CDR3 DNA sequence: TGTGCCAGCAGCTTTGAGGGGGGGTCAGCCCTCCACTTT.

V usage is TRBV5-4 and J usage is TRBJ2-3, with D tentatively TRBD2 (6 bases). Germline V gives CDR1 SGHNT, CDR2 YYREEE (reference sequence). V dropped 4 bases and J dropped 2 bases, with 17 bases sitting between them. This CDR3 contains 16 residues. CDR3 in DNA: TGTGCCAGCAGCGCGGGGACCAAATCTAACACAGATACGCAGTATTTT. Translation: CASSAGTKSNTDTQYF. Supplemented by reference TRBV5-4 and TRBJ2-3, the full variable domain reads ETGVTQSPTHLIKTRGQQVTLRCSSQSGHNTVSWYQQALGQGPQFIFQYYREEENGRGNFPPRFSGLQFPNYSSELNVNALELDDSALYLCASSAGTKSNTDTQYFGPGTRLTVL.

The rearrangement uses TRBV6-5 and TRBJ1-6; the D is unclear. Per the germline V gene, CDR1 is MNHEY and CDR2 is SVGAGI. The CDR3 consists of 16 residues. V lost 3 bases to trimming and J lost 8 bases, with 17 bases between them. The CDR3 loop reads CASSYSGRRRDSPLHF. CDR3 nucleotides: TGTGCCAGCAGTTATTCCGGACGCCGGCGGGATTCACCCCTCCACTTT.